The entry below gives a single T cell receptor beta chain sequence along with its context. Its antigen is not identified. The data were taken from a study of shared clonotypes between healthy human individuals. Study at large: The people who gave samples were a couple of women and three men aged 18 to 49.

Points from the study as a whole: Sampling covered blood only; tissue repertoires likely differ.

Sequenced by immunoSEQ multiplex PCR; TCRdb stores in-frame clones only, minus some. Found here are about 2,500,000 clones, approximately 90% of them singletons; the top ten hold around 0.15%. Sequencing used naive CD4+ T cells sorted from blood. Documented subset: CD45RA+ positively selected. The clonotype was recovered from a man aged 18 to 29 in good health.

The CDR3 spells CASSPGRDGELFF. The CDR3 DNA follows: TGCGCCAGCAGCCCGGGACGAGACGGGGAGCTGTTTTTT. V gene TRBV5-1 combines with J gene TRBJ2-2; either TRBD1 or TRBD2 may fit D (5 bases each). The V and J ends lost 4 bases and 7 bases respectively, with 11 bases between them. The CDR3 has 13 amino acids. Germline lookup yields CDR1 SGHRS and CDR2 YFSETQ.